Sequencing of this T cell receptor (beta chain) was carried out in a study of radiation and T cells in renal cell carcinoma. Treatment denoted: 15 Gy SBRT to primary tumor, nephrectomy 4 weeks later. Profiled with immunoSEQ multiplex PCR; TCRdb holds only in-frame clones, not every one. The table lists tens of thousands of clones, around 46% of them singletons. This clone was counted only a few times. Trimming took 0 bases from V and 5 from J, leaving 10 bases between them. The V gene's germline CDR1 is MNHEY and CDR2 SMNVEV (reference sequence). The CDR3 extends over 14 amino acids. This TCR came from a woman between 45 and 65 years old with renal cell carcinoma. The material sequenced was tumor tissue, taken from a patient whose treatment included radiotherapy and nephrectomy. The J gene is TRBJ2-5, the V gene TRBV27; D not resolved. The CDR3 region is CASSLSAVVETQYF. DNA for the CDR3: TGTGCCAGCAGTTTATCGGCAGTCGTGGAGACCCAGTACTTC.